This T cell receptor beta chain was sequenced during a study of T cell repertoires in cytomegalovirus infection. Overall study context: Public TCR beta signatures provided an indication of both CMV infection and a matching HLA type. Study-level results: CMV-specific TCR beta clonotypes restricted by HLA-C dominated the ex vivo response. Carriage of CMV together with the relevant HLA was identifiable through cumulative public TCR beta family frequency.

On this clonotype itself: Its specificity is not known. The junction differs from germline at one of its ends, possibly a read error.

TCRdb re-derived calls from the reads in MiXCR, one entry per CDR3 protein. The sample carries approximately 83,000 distinct CDR3 sequences, 20% to 30% recorded once. From germline, CDR1 is SEHNR and CDR2 FQNEAQ (reference sequence). The CDR3 spans 17 residues. Sequenced here: CD8+ T cells from cultured PBMCs, sampled from culture after CMV antigen stimulation. This clonotype was obtained from a human donor in good health (CMV status not recorded). Some clones in this sample may be carry-over from other donors' samples. This chain links TRBV7-9 with TRBJ1-1; a possible D gene is TRBD1 (6 bases). This chain's CDR3 is CANSLGGGGRKNTEAFF. CDR3 sequence (DNA): TGTGCCAACAGCTTAGGGGGGGGAGGCAGGAAGAACACTGAAGCTTTCTTT.